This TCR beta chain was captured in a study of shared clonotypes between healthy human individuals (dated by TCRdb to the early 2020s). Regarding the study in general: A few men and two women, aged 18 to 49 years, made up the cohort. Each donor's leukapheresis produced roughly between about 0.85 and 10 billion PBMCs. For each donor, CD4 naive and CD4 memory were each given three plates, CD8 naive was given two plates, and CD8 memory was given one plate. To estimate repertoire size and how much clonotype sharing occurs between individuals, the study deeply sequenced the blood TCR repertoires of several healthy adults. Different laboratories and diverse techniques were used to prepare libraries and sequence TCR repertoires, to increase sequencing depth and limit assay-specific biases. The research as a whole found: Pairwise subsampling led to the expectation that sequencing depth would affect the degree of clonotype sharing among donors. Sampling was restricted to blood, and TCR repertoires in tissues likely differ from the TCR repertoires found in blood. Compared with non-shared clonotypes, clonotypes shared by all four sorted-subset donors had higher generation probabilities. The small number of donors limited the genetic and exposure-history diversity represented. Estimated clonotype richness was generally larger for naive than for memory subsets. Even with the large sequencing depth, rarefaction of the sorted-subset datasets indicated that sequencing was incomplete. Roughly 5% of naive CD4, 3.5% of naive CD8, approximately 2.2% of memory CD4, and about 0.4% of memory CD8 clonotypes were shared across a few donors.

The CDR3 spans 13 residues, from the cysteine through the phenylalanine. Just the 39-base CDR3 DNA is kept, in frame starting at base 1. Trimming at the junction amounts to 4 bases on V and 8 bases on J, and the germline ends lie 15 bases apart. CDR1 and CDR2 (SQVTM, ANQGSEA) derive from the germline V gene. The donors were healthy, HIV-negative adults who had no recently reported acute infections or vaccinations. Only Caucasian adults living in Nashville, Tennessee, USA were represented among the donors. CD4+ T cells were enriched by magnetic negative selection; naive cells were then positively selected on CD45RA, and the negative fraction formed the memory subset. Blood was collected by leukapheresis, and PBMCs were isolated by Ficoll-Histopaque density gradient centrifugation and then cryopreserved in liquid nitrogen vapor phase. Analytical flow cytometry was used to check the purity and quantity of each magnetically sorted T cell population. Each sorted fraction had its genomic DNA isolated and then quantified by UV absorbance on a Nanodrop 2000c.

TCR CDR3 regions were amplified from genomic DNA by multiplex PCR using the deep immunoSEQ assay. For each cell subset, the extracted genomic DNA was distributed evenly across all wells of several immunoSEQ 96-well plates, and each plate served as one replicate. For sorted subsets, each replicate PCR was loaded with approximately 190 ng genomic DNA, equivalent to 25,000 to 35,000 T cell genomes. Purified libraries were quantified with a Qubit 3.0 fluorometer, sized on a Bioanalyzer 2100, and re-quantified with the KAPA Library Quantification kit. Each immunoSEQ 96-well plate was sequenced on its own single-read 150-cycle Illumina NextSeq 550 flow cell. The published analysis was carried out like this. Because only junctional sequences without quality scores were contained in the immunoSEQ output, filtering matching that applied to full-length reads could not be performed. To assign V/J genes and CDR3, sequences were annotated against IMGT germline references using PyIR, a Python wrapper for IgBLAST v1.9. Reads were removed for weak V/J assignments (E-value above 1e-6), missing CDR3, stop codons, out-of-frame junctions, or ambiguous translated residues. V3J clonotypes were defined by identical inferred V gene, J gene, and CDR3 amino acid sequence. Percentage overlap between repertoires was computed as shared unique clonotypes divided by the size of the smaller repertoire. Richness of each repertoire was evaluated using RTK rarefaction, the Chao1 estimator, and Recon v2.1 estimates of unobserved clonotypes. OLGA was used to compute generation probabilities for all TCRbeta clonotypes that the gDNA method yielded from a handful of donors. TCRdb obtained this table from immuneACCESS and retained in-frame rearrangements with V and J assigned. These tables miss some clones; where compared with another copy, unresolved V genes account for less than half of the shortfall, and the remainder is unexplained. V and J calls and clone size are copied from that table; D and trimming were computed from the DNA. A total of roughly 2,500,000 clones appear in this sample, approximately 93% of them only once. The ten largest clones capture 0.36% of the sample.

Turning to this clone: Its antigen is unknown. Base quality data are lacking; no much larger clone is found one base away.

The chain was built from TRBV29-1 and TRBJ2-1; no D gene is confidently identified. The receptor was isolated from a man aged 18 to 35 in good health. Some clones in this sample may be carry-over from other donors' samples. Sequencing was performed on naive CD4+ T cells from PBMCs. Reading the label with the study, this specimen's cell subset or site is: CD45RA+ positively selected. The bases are TGCAGCGTTGTAAGGGCCTCTGCGTATGAGCAGTTCTTC. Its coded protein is CSVVRASAYEQFF.